The 18 T cell receptor beta chains presented below share a single source sample, sequenced in a study of blood T cell repertoires in COVID-19. TCRdb's table, derived via immunoSEQ multiplex PCR, lists solely in-frame clones and lacks some. This table has hundreds of thousands of clones, roughly nine tenths appearing once. The sample taken for sequencing was peripheral blood. The source is a man aged 35-49 years with acute or convalescent COVID-19.

The chain carries TRBV30 and TRBJ1-1, with D possibly TRBD1 on 5 matching bases. Trimming shortened V by 0 bases and J by 0 bases, and 14 bases separated the two germline ends. CDR3 size: 16 residues. Per germline, CDR1 GTSNPN and CDR2 SVGIG (reference sequence). The CDR3 region is CAWSVGPGAVNTEAFF. Here the CDR3 DNA reads TGTGCCTGGAGTGTAGGCCCTGGGGCTGTGAACACTGAAGCTTTCTTT.

The chain employs TRBV6-6 and TRBJ2-2, with D possibly being TRBD2 (6 bases). From germline, CDR1 is MNHNY and CDR2 SVGAGI (reference sequence). Trimming cost V 6 bases and J 1 base, with 12 bases left between them. The CDR3 is 15 residues long. DNA for the CDR3: TGTGCCAGCAGATCCACTAGCAGGAACACCGGGGAGCTGTTTTTT. Translating gives CASRSTSRNTGELFF.

The rearrangement links TRBV7-9 to TRBJ2-7; 7 bases fit TRBD1. From germline, CDR1 is SEHNR and CDR2 FQNEAQ (reference sequence). This CDR3 spans 14 amino acids. V was pared by 5 bases and J by 3 bases, with 7 bases of the junction left unmatched. The CDR3 region is CASSPDRALYEQYF. The CDR3 DNA follows: TGTGCCAGCAGCCCCGACAGGGCACTCTACGAGCAGTACTTC.

This chain joins TRBV27 and TRBJ1-5; D may be TRBD1 (6 bases). The CDR3 length is 15 residues. The V end was cut by 7 bases, the J end by 2 bases, with 15 bases between. CDR1 MNHEY and CDR2 SMNVEV come from the germline V gene (reference sequence). The CDR3 DNA follows: TGTGCCAGCAAACTGAGGGGGATGGGCAATCAGCCCCAGCATTTT. Encoded protein: CASKLRGMGNQPQHF.

CDR3 DNA: TGTGCCAGCAGCCAAGGTCGGTTGAACACTGAAGCTTTCTTT. Translated, it gives CASSQGRLNTEAFF. The chain couples TRBV3-1 (or the pseudogene TRBV3-2) to TRBJ1-1, with D hard to call. Trimming cost V 1 base and J 0 bases, with 6 bases left between them. The CDR3 covers 14 residues. Germline CDR1 LGHDT, CDR2 YNNKEL (reference sequence).

This rearrangement joins TRBV2 to TRBJ1-2; a weak D match, TRBD1 (5 bases). The germline gives CDR1 SNHLY, CDR2 FYNNEI. Trimming cost V 7 bases and J 9 bases, with 21 bases left between them. CDR3 size: 14 residues. The DNA for the CDR3 is TGTGCCAGCAAAGCAGGGTCTGGCGGTCGTAGCTACACCTTC. This codes for CASKAGSGGRSYTF.

The V call is TRBV6-5, the J call TRBJ2-3, with 9 bases fitting TRBD2. Germline CDR1 is MNHEY and CDR2 is SVGAGI. The junction had 8 bases not matched to a gene; V was cut back by 8 bases and J by 2 bases. The CDR3 consists of 15 residues. DNA for the CDR3: TGTGCCAGCGAGGGGCTAGCGGGACCCACAGATACGCAGTATTTT. Translated, it gives CASEGLAGPTDTQYF.

This clone was seen a single time. This chain links TRBV7-6 with TRBJ2-1, with TRBD1 matching over 8 bases. The junction had 7 bases not matched to a gene; V was cut back by 4 bases and J by 5 bases. The CDR3 is 15 amino acids. Germline V gene sequence: CDR1 SGHVS, CDR2 FNYEAQ. The CDR3 reads CASSSWTGSDNEQFF. The CDR3 coding sequence is TGTGCCAGCAGCTCCTGGACAGGGTCGGACAATGAGCAGTTCTTC.

This clone was seen only once. V usage is TRBV6-5 and J usage is TRBJ1-2, with 8 bases matching TRBD1. The junction had 11 bases not matched to a gene; V was cut back by 6 bases and J by 5 bases. The germline V gene has CDR1 MNHEY and CDR2 SVGAGI. CDR3 length: 15 amino acids. The CDR3 nucleotides are TGTGCCAGCAGGCTACCAGGGGGCGGACTTTATGGCTACACCTTC. The encoded protein is CASRLPGGGLYGYTF.

The chain combines TRBV6-1 with TRBJ2-5, with 9 bases matching TRBD1. CDR1 and CDR2 (germline): MNHNS, SASEGT. The length of the CDR3 is 16 residues. After removal of 2 bases from V and 10 bases from J, the junction contained 14 bases not matched to a gene. As DNA, the CDR3 is TGTGCCAGCAGTGAAAACGGGGGACAGGGTGTAAAGGGCCAGTACTTC. Residues: CASSENGGQGVKGQYF.

The genes are TRBV10-3 and TRBJ2-5, with 7 nucleotides matching TRBD1. The V gene end was trimmed by 3 bases and the J gene end by 1 base; junction bases not matched to a gene: 8. The CDR3 consists of 16 residues. Per the germline V gene, CDR1 is ENHRY and CDR2 is SYGVKD. CDR3 nucleotides: TGTGCCATCAGTGATGTAGGGACAGACCTCCAAGAGACCCAGTACTTC. Translating gives CAISDVGTDLQETQYF.

The V call is TRBV30, the J call TRBJ1-5, with unresolved D. Germline CDR1 and CDR2: GTSNPN and SVGIG (reference sequence). Trimming stripped 2 bases from V and 6 bases from J, with 11 bases between. This CDR3 spans 13 amino acids. The CDR3 loop reads CAWSIGRGQPQHF. CDR3 nucleotide sequence: TGTGCCTGGAGTATCGGGAGAGGTCAGCCCCAGCATTTT.

The rearrangement joins TRBV2 to TRBJ2-3; maybe TRBD1 (5 bases). This CDR3 has 15 residues. V was trimmed by 6 bases and J by 0 bases, leaving 13 bases between them. Germline lookup yields CDR1 SNHLY and CDR2 FYNNEI. In nucleotides, the CDR3 is TGTGCCAGCAGGAGGCAGGGCCAAAGCACAGATACGCAGTATTTT. It is translated as CASRRQGQSTDTQYF.

Comment on this clone: Other nucleotide sequences in the sample specify the same CDR3. This sequence joins TRBV10-3 and TRBJ2-3; 9 bases match TRBD2. Germline V gene data show CDR1 as ENHRY and CDR2 as SYGVKD. The CDR3 is 15 amino acids. With V trimmed by 2 bases and J by 3 bases, 3 bases remained unmatched. The CDR3 nucleotides read TGTGCCATCAGTGAGCCAGCGGGAGGTACAGATACGCAGTATTTT. Amino acids: CAISEPAGGTDTQYF.

CDR3 loop: CASSSRLADSTDTQYF. Written as DNA, the CDR3 is TGTGCCAGCAGCTCACGACTAGCGGATAGCACAGATACGCAGTATTTT. The rearrangement joins TRBV11-2 to TRBJ2-3, with 9 positions matching TRBD2. J lost 0 bases, V lost 4 bases, and 5 bases had no gene match. The CDR3 contains 16 residues. Germline loops: CDR1 SGHAT, CDR2 FQNNGV.

In its sample, this clone was seen a few times. The chain recombines TRBV7-3 with TRBJ1-6; D possibly corresponds to TRBD1 (5 bases). The V end was cut by 5 bases, the J end by 10 bases, with 12 bases between. CDR1 and CDR2 (germline): SGHTA, FQGTGA. This CDR3 region has 13 residues. CDR3 DNA: TGTGCCAGCAGCCGTTCGACAGTCTCACCCCTCCACTTT. Translating gives CASSRSTVSPLHF.

The rearrangement links TRBV27 to TRBJ2-2; D is perhaps TRBD2 (5 bases). CDR1 is MNHEY, CDR2 SMNVEV, per germline (reference sequence). V was shortened by 2 bases and J by 4 bases, with 14 bases between the two germline ends. This CDR3 contains 16 residues. CDR3 DNA sequence: TGTGCCAGCAGTTTAGTTCTAGCAATGGGCACCGGGGAGCTGTTTTTT. Its translation is CASSLVLAMGTGELFF.

J is TRBJ2-1 and V is TRBV7-2, with 8 bases that match TRBD2. J gave up 7 bases and V 5 bases, and 7 bases lay outside the gene matches. CDR3 length: 14 amino acids. Germline V lookup: CDR1 SGHTA, CDR2 FQGNSA. CDR3 in DNA: TGTGCCAGCAGCGCCCCCGGGACTAGGAATGAGCAGTTCTTC. Protein product: CASSAPGTRNEQFF.